The source of this T cell receptor beta chain is a study of T cells and Merkel cell carcinoma outcomes. This clone was seen more than once but under ten times. Antigen: not known. The germline V gene encodes CDR1 SGHRS and CDR2 YFSETQ. V was cut by 5 bases and J by 1 base, with 15 bases left in between. The CDR3 is 15 amino acids. Study results and caveats: Merkel cell carcinoma outcomes were reportedly predicted by repertoire and T-cell density.

Sequencing was performed with immunoSEQ multiplex PCR; in TCRdb, only in-frame clones are kept and a portion is missing. The sample lists some 19,000 clones, over 75% seen once, with 3% to 3.5% in the top ten. The sequence was obtained from a human donor with Merkel cell carcinoma. The chain carries TRBV5-1 and TRBJ1-1, with D perhaps TRBD1 (5 bases). Sequencing was done on a sample of tumor tissue from Merkel cell carcinoma. As DNA, the CDR3 is TGCGCCAGCAGGATAGGGAGCGGACAGAACACTGAAGCTTTCTTT. This gives the protein CASRIGSGQNTEAFF.